Listed below are T cell receptor beta chains from one sample, sequenced in a study of blood T cell repertoires in COVID-19. Sequenced by immunoSEQ multiplex PCR; TCRdb stores in-frame clones only, minus some. The data show under 250,000 clones, around four fifths seen once. The sample taken for sequencing was peripheral blood. These receptors all come from a young man who had recovered from COVID-19. Each CDR3 is given with its conserved first and last residue. A D gene is named only where the DNA matches it firmly. Not all rows give a size; the values are once, few, many and, for expanded clones, a class.

>TRBV12-5|TRBD1|once|TRBJ1-6
CASGSEGTGRSPLHF
TGTGCTAGTGGTTCGGAAGGGACAGGGCGCTCACCCCTCCACTTT
>TRBV10-3|.|.|TRBJ2-3
CAIKEGGATDTQYF
TGTGCCATCAAGGAGGGCGGGGCCACAGATACGCAGTATTTT
>TRBV6-5|.|.|TRBJ1-6
CASSYGGGNNSPLHF
TGTGCCAGCAGTTATGGTGGGGGGAATAATTCACCCCTCCACTTT
>TRBV15|.|.|TRBJ2-2
CATSRTSPGELFF
TGTGCCACCAGCAGGACATCTCCCGGGGAGCTGTTTTTT
>TRBV5-8|.|.|TRBJ2-7
CASRLPGLKGDEQYF
TGTGCCAGCAGACTTCCCGGGCTTAAAGGGGACGAGCAGTACTTC
>TRBV5-4|.|.|TRBJ2-3
CASSLATNTDTQYF
TGTGCCAGCAGCTTAGCGACTAACACAGATACGCAGTATTTT
>TRBV3-1/TRBV3-2|TRBD1|many|TRBJ1-6
CASRPRDSPNSPLHF
TGTGCCAGCAGACCGAGGGACAGCCCGAATTCACCCCTCCACTTT
>TRBV5-1|TRBD2|few|TRBJ2-2
CASRAGLAGPNTGELFF
TGCGCCAGCAGAGCGGGACTAGCGGGGCCGAACACCGGGGAGCTGTTTTTT
>TRBV19|.|once|TRBJ1-5
CASRQFNQPQHF
TGTGCCAGTAGACAGTTTAATCAGCCCCAGCATTTT
>TRBV19|.|.|TRBJ2-5
CASSARDRTQETQYF
TGTGCCAGTAGTGCGCGGGACAGAACTCAAGAGACCCAGTACTTC
>TRBV5-4|.|.|TRBJ2-1
CASSSIEGDEQFF
TGTGCCAGCAGCTCAATAGAAGGGGATGAGCAGTTCTTC
>TRBV4-1|TRBD2|.|TRBJ2-3
CASSQVLSGGAPDTQYF
TGCGCCAGCAGCCAAGTACTCAGCGGGGGGGCCCCAGATACGCAGTATTTT
>TRBV7-3|.|.|TRBJ2-3
CASRGPNTDTQYF
TGTGCCAGCCGAGGGCCGAACACAGATACGCAGTATTTT
>TRBV20-1|.|.|TRBJ1-1
CSASSSNTEAFF
TGCAGTGCTAGTTCCTCGAACACTGAAGCTTTCTTT
>TRBV4-1|.|.|TRBJ1-6
CASSLSDGLSSPLHF
TGCGCCAGCAGCCTCTCTGATGGGCTTTCCTCACCCCTCCACTTT
>TRBV5-3|.|.|TRBJ2-7
CARSWASLYEQYF
TGTGCCAGAAGCTGGGCCTCCCTCTACGAGCAGTACTTC
>TRBV5-1|.|.|TRBJ1-3
CASSLPQVVGGNTIYF
TGCGCCAGCAGCTTGCCACAGGTTGTGGGTGGAAACACCATATATTTT
>TRBV6-5|TRBD1|once|TRBJ1-5
CASRDRASNQPQHF
TGTGCCAGCAGAGACAGGGCTAGCAATCAGCCCCAGCATTTT